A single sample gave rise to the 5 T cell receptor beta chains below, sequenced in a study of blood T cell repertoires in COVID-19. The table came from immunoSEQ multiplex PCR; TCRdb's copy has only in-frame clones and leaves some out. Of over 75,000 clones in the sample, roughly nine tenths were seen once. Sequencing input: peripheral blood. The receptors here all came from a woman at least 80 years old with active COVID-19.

CDR3 bases: TGTGCCAGCAGCCCACACCTGTGGGCTAGCGGGAGGGTGAACCAAGAGACCCAGTACTTC. Its protein is CASSPHLWASGRVNQETQYF. J is TRBJ2-5 and V is TRBV21-1; the table names TRBD2, a call not compared with the DNA. TRBV21-1 is shown as a pseudogene. The CDR3 contains 20 residues.

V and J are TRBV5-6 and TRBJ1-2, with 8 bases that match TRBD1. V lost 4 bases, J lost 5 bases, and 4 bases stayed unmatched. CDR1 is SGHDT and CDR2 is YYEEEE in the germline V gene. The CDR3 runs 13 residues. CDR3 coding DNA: TGTGCCAGCAGCGCCACAGGGGGGTATGGCTACACCTTC. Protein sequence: CASSATGGYGYTF.

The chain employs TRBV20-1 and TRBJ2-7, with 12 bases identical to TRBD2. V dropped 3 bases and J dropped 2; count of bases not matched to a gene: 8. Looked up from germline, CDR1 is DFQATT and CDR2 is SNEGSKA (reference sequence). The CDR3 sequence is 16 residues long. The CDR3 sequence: CSASTTSGSRTYEQYF. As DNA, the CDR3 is TGCAGTGCTAGTACGACTAGCGGGAGTAGGACCTACGAGCAGTACTTC.

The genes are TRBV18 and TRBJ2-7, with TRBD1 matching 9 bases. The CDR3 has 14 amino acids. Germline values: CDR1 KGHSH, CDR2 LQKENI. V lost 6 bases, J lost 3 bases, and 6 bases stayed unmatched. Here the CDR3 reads CASSSWGQGYEQYF. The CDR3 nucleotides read TGTGCCAGCTCCTCTTGGGGACAGGGCTACGAGCAGTACTTC.

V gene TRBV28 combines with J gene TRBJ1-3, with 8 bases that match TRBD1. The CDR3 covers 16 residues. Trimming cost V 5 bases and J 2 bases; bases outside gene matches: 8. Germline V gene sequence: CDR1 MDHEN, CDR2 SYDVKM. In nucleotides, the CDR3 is TGTGCCAGCAGTCCATCAGGGGGCCGGACTGGAAACACCATATATTTT. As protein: CASSPSGGRTGNTIYF.